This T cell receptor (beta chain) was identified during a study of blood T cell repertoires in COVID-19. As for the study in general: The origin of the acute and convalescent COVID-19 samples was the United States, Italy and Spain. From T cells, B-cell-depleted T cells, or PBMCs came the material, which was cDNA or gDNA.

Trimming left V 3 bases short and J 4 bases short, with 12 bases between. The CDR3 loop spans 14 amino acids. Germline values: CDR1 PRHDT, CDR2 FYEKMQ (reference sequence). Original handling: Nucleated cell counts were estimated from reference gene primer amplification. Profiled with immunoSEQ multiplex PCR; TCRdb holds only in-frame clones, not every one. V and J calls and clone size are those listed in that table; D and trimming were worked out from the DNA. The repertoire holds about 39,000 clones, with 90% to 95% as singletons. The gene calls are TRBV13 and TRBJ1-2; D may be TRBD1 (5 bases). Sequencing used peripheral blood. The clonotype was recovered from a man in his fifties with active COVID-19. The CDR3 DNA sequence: TGTGCCAGCAGCTTCTCCTCCGACAGCTATGGCTACACCTTC. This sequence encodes CASSFSSDSYGYTF.